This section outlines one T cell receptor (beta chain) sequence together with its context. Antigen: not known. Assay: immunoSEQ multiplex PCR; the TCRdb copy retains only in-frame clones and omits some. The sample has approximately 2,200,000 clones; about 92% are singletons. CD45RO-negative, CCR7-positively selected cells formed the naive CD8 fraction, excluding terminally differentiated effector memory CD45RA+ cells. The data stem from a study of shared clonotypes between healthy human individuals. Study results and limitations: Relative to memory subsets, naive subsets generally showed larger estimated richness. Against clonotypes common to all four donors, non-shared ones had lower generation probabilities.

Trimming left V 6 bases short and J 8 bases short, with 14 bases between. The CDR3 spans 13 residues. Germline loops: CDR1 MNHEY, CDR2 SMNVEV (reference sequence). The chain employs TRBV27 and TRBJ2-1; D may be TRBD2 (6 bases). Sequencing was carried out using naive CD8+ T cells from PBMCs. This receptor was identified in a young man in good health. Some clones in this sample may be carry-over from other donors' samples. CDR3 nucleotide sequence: TGTGCCAGCAGGCCGTGGAGGGTCGATGAGCAGTTCTTC. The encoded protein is CASRPWRVDEQFF.